Detailed here is one T cell receptor (beta chain). This sample is part of a study of graft-versus-host responses after intestinal transplantation. In the study overall: Induction with anti-thymocyte globulin, then tacrolimus and steroids for about 3 years, was given to all recipients.

This CDR3 is 15 amino acids long. The assay was immunoSEQ multiplex PCR, and TCRdb's table has in-frame clones only and misses some. The repertoire holds some 15,000 clones, with more than 90% as singletons. The clonotype originates from a human patient who received an intestinal transplant, so some T cells may come from the graft donor. The chain links TRBV21-1 to TRBJ2-2. TRBV21-1 is labeled a pseudogene. The sample consisted of PBMCs, taken 9 days after transplant. CDR3 DNA sequence: TGTGCCAGCAGCAAAGAACCAGGACCCACCGGGGAGCTGTTTTTT. This translates into CASSKEPGPTGELFF.